Each of the 23 T cell receptor beta chains below was sequenced from the same sample in a study of T cell responses to AZD1222 COVID-19 vaccine. Generated by immunoSEQ multiplex PCR, the TCRdb table keeps only in-frame clones and is missing some. The sample lists 150,000 to 200,000 clones, roughly 94% occurring once. Sequences were derived from peripheral blood, sampled 28 days after the second AZD1222 dose. The receptors originated from an adult who received the AZD1222 COVID-19 vaccine.

The CDR3 sequence: CASSKAQGPDTQYF. The CDR3 DNA reads TGTGCCAGTAGTAAGGCACAGGGTCCAGATACGCAGTATTTT. The genes are TRBV19 and TRBJ2-3; tentatively, D is TRBD1 (6 bases). This CDR3 spans 14 amino acids. V was pared by 4 bases and J by 4 bases, with 12 bases between. Germline V lookup: CDR1 LNHDA, CDR2 SQIVND (reference sequence).

The chain couples TRBV3-1 (or the pseudogene TRBV3-2) to TRBJ2-1, with 10 nucleotides matching TRBD2. From germline, CDR1 is LGHDT and CDR2 YNNKEL (reference sequence). Germline trimming cut 4 bases from V and 7 bases from J; bases unmatched to any gene: 4. The CDR3 is 14 residues long. CDR3 loop: CASSRLAGVNEQFF. The DNA for the CDR3 is TGTGCCAGCAGCCGGCTAGCGGGGGTAAATGAGCAGTTCTTC.

V is TRBV19 and J is TRBJ1-1, with D perhaps matching TRBD1 (6 bases). The CDR3 is made up of 14 amino acids. Trimming removed 0 bases at V and 10 bases at J, with 15 bases between. CDR1 is LNHDA, CDR2 SQIVND, per germline (reference sequence). The CDR3 bases are TGTGCCAGTAGTATAGAAGAAGGGGGTATAGGAGCTTTCTTT. This sequence encodes CASSIEEGGIGAFF.

The CDR3: CATSRDLGYGEKLFF. CDR3 DNA: TGTGCCACCAGCAGAGATCTGGGGTATGGAGAAAAACTGTTTTTT. The chain recombines TRBV15 with TRBJ1-4; unclear D gene. Trimming took off 0 bases at V and 8 bases at J, with 13 bases between the two ends. Germline V gene data show CDR1 as LNHNV and CDR2 as YYDKDF (reference sequence). The CDR3 is 15 amino acids.

This chain joins TRBV5-8 and TRBJ1-3; no clear D gene. V was trimmed by 1 base and J by 3 bases, leaving 14 bases between them. CDR3 length equals 16 residues. Germline V gene lookup returns CDR1 SGHTS and CDR2 YDEGEE. The CDR3 DNA reads as TGTGCCAGCAGCTTGCCCAGGCCGCGGGTTGGAAACACCATATATTTT. Its protein product is CASSLPRPRVGNTIYF.

This rearrangement joins TRBV3-1 (or the pseudogene TRBV3-2) to TRBJ1-5; D call uncertain. From germline, CDR1 is LGHDT and CDR2 YNNKEL (reference sequence). The CDR3 runs 13 residues. Deletions cut 1 base from V and 3 bases from J, with 4 bases between. The CDR3 reads CASSQASNQPQHF. The CDR3 bases are TGTGCCAGCAGCCAAGCCTCCAATCAGCCCCAGCATTTT.

This rearrangement joins TRBV3-1 (or the pseudogene TRBV3-2) to TRBJ1-1; 9 bases are shared with TRBD1. The CDR3 loop spans 16 amino acids. V shed 2 bases and J 4 bases; nucleotides not matched to a gene: 8. Germline lookup yields CDR1 LGHDT and CDR2 YNNKEL (reference sequence). CDR3 loop: CASSQSSTGGLTEAFF. CDR3 DNA: TGTGCCAGCAGCCAAAGTAGTACAGGGGGCCTCACTGAAGCTTTCTTT.

V usage is TRBV9 and J usage is TRBJ2-3; D might be TRBD1 (6 bases). This CDR3 comprises 15 residues. V lost 5 bases and J lost 0, with 13 bases in between. Germline lookup yields CDR1 SGDLS and CDR2 YYNGEE. The CDR3 DNA sequence: TGTGCCAGCAGTGGGGGCTCTCATAGCACAGATACGCAGTATTTT. This translates into CASSGGSHSTDTQYF.

The chain is built from TRBV12-5 and TRBJ1-1, with D hard to call. This CDR3 has 13 amino acids. V was cut by 2 bases and J by 6 bases, with 10 bases left in between. Germline-derived CDR1 and CDR2 are LGHNT and FRNRAP. CDR3 amino acids: CASGLISSAEAFF. CDR3 nucleotide sequence: TGTGCTAGTGGTTTGATCTCGTCCGCTGAAGCTTTCTTT.

The chain employs TRBV18 and TRBJ2-1; tentative D call: TRBD2 (6 bases). Germline V gene lookup returns CDR1 KGHSH and CDR2 LQKENI. Trimming removed 3 bases from V and 8 bases from J, with 14 bases in between. CDR3 length: 14 residues. The DNA for the CDR3 is TGTGCCAGCTCACCGGGGCTAGCGAGGGATGAGCAGTTCTTC. This gives the protein CASSPGLARDEQFF.

V usage is TRBV18 and J usage is TRBJ1-2; 12 bases match TRBD1. CDR1 is KGHSH and CDR2 is LQKENI in the germline V gene. The CDR3 consists of 14 residues. After removal of 3 bases from V and 8 bases from J, the junction contained 4 bases not matched to a gene. The CDR3 sequence is CASSPGTGGAGYTF. The CDR3 nucleotides are TGTGCCAGCTCACCTGGGACAGGGGGCGCGGGCTACACCTTC. The entire variable domain, with the rest obtained from reference TRBV18 and TRBJ1-2, is as follows: NAGVMQNPRHLVRRRGQEARLRCSPMKGHSHVYWYRQLPEEGLKFMVYLQKENIIDESGMPKERFSAEFPKEGPSILRIQQVVRGDSAAYFCASSPGTGGAGYTFGSGTRLTVV.

This clone has more than one count but fewer than ten. The chain is built from TRBV19 and TRBJ1-1; D ambiguous. CDR3 size: 11 residues. Looked up from germline, CDR1 is LNHDA and CDR2 is SQIVND (reference sequence). V shed 9 bases and J shed 0 bases, with 5 bases lying between them. The CDR3 region has the DNA TGTGCCAGCACCATGAACACTGAAGCTTTCTTT. It is translated as CASTMNTEAFF.

This sequence joins TRBV7-6 and TRBJ2-7, with 10 bases fitting TRBD1. This CDR3 is 15 amino acids long. Germline-derived CDR1 and CDR2 are SGHVS and FNYEAQ. The V gene end was trimmed by 0 bases and the J gene end by 2 bases; junction bases not matched to a gene: 1. Here the CDR3 reads CASSLAGTGAYEQYF. CDR3 DNA: TGTGCCAGCAGCTTAGCCGGGACAGGGGCCTACGAGCAGTACTTC.

The chain couples TRBV28 to TRBJ1-2; D is unresolved. Germline CDR1 MDHEN, CDR2 SYDVKM. Trimming took 5 bases from V and 5 from J, leaving 9 bases between them. The CDR3 runs 12 residues. The CDR3 sequence: CASSLSKYGYTF. The DNA of the CDR3 is TGTGCCAGCAGTCTCTCGAAATATGGCTACACCTTC.

The V call is TRBV6-1, the J call TRBJ1-1, with TRBD1 identical over 9 bases. Germline V CDR1 and CDR2: MNHNS, SASEGT. CDR3 length: 14 amino acids. With 3 bases clipped from V and 4 bases from J, the junction kept 3 bases outside the gene matches. The CDR3 nucleotides are TGTGCCAGCAGTGACGGACAGGGGAGCACTGAAGCTTTCTTT. This gives the protein CASSDGQGSTEAFF.

This chain links TRBV4-1 with TRBJ2-5; 7 bases agree with TRBD1. V shed 4 bases and J 5 bases; nucleotides not matched to a gene: 7. The CDR3 sequence is 14 residues long. Germline assignment: CDR1 MGHRA and CDR2 YSYEKL. The CDR3 bases are TGCGCCAGCAGCCTCCCCAGGGGGAGCGAGACCCAGTACTTC. Protein: CASSLPRGSETQYF.

This clone was detected only once. The V call is TRBV2, the J call TRBJ2-7; D gene unclear. The germline V gene has CDR1 SNHLY and CDR2 FYNNEI. Trimming pared 3 bases from V and 4 bases from J, leaving 13 bases between. This CDR3 is built from 14 residues. The CDR3 bases are TGTGCCAGCAGTGAGGTCCCCGGTTTTTACGAGCAGTACTTC. As protein: CASSEVPGFYEQYF. Drawing the rest from reference TRBV2 and TRBJ2-7, the complete variable domain is EPEVTQTPSHQVTQMGQEVILRCVPISNHLYFYWYRQILGQKVEFLVSFYNNEISEKSEIFDDQFSVERPDGSNFTLKIRSTKLEDSAMYFCASSEVPGFYEQYFGPGTRLTVT.

The chain is built from TRBV5-5 and TRBJ1-1, with 8 bases fitting TRBD1. V shed 2 bases and J 8 bases; nucleotides not matched to a gene: 8. CDR3 length equals 14 residues. Germline assignment: CDR1 SGHKS and CDR2 YYEKEE (reference sequence). The CDR3 bases are TGTGCCAGCAGCTTCAGGGGGCCTGGGCCCGAAGCTTTCTTT. This sequence encodes CASSFRGPGPEAFF.

V is TRBV7-9 and J is TRBJ2-7; no reliable D call. Trimming left V 1 base short and J 3 bases short, with 13 bases between. From germline, CDR1 is SEHNR and CDR2 FQNEAQ (reference sequence). This CDR3 region has 15 residues. The CDR3 bases are TGTGCCAGCAGCTTAGGGATCGGGTTCATCTACGAGCAGTACTTC. It yields the protein CASSLGIGFIYEQYF. The variable domain in full, with the rest retrieved from reference TRBV7-9 and TRBJ2-7, is DTGVSQNPRHKITKRGQNVTFRCDPISEHNRLYWYRQTLGQGPEFLTYFQNEAQLEKSRLLSDRFSAERPKGSFSTLEIQRTEQGDSAMYLCASSLGIGFIYEQYFGPGTRLTVT.

The chain couples TRBV7-2 to TRBJ1-2, with no clear D. The V and J ends lost 5 bases and 14 bases respectively, with 15 bases between them. This CDR3 has 11 amino acids. Germline values: CDR1 SGHTA, CDR2 FQGNSA. The CDR3 DNA sequence: TGTGCCAGCAGCCCCCCCGGAATGGGTACCTTC. Amino acid sequence: CASSPPGMGTF.

V and J are TRBV5-8 and TRBJ2-3; D is perhaps TRBD2 (6 bases). This CDR3 is built from 15 residues. The V and J ends lost 4 bases and 2 bases respectively, with 14 bases between them. Germline V lookup: CDR1 SGHTS, CDR2 YDEGEE. The CDR3 nucleotides are TGTGCCAGCAGCCTCCGCGGGGCCAACACAGATACGCAGTATTTT. Its translation: CASSLRGANTDTQYF. Filled out from reference TRBV5-8 and TRBJ2-3, the complete variable domain reads EAGVTQSPTHLIKTRGQQATLRCSPISGHTSVYWYQQALGLGLQFLLWYDEGEERNRGNFPPRFSGRQFPNYSSELNVNALELEDSALYLCASSLRGANTDTQYFGPGTRLTVL.

This clone was recorded only once. This chain connects TRBV6-5 to TRBJ2-1, with D hard to call. The CDR3 has 15 amino acids. The V gene lost 8 bases and the J gene lost 0 bases, with 14 bases spanning the gap. Germline V gives CDR1 MNHEY, CDR2 SVGAGI. CDR3 in amino acids: CASVVGVNSYNEQFF. The CDR3 DNA sequence: TGTGCCAGCGTTGTTGGAGTAAACTCCTACAATGAGCAGTTCTTC.

The rearrangement links TRBV9 to TRBJ1-6, with TRBD1 as a possible D gene (6 bases). Germline lookup yields CDR1 SGDLS and CDR2 YYNGEE. Trimming shortened V by 0 bases and J by 5 bases, and 6 bases separated the two germline ends. The CDR3 length is 14 residues. CDR3 sequence: CASSVEGDNSPLHF. CDR3 nucleotide sequence: TGTGCCAGCAGCGTAGAGGGGGATAATTCACCCCTCCACTTT.